This TCR beta chain appears in the sequencing data of a study of spatial heterogeneity in lung cancer. Study-wide background: A consistent excess of beta-chain over alpha-chain sequences was detected. Study-level results: Relative to follow-up, resection was when ubiquitous expanded tumor TCRs appeared more in blood.

Ten or more counts support this clonotype. Its antigen is still unknown. TCRdb fed the 5' RACE reads into MiXCR, producing one record per CDR3 protein. The sample lists around 6,700 distinct CDR3 sequences, around 6.3% occurring once. The time point was: sample taken at primary tumor resection. Unsorted whole RNA of tumor, nontumor lung or frozen PBMC was sequenced. Trimming removed 3 bases from V and 0 bases from J; junction bases left unmatched: 7. Germline assignment: CDR1 KGHSH and CDR2 LQKENI. This CDR3 has 17 amino acids. The chain uses TRBV18 and TRBJ1-1; TRBD1 agrees at 10 bases. Material: PBMCs, obtained at surgery. The TCR sequence derives from a male donor with early-stage non-small cell lung cancer. For the CDR3, the DNA is TGTGCCAGCTCACCTTTTGGGACAGGGGACTTGAACACTGAAGCTTTCTTT. Amino acids: CASSPFGTGDLNTEAFF.